What follows are 14 T cell receptor beta chains derived from one specimen sequenced in a study of cytomegalovirus exposure and HLA in healthy donors (dated by TCRdb to 2015 to 2018). Receptor libraries were prepared by the immunoSEQ multiplex PCR assay. The clones in this table, taken by TCRdb from immuneACCESS, are in-frame only. Not every clone is retained; where verified, under half of the shortfall comes from an unresolved V gene, and the cause of the rest is unknown. The sample has around 190,000 clones on record, about 85% of them singletons. About 17% of the sample goes to the ten largest clones. The sequencing input was PBMCs. Every receptor here comes from a man aged 18 to 29 in good health and CMV-seropositive.

The CDR3 loop is CASSLDSQNQPQHF. The CDR3 coding sequence is TGCGCCAGCAGCTTGGACAGCCAGAATCAGCCCCAGCATTTT. The chain uses TRBV5-1 and TRBJ1-5; D is ambiguous. CDR3 length: 14 residues. The germline V gene has CDR1 SGHRS and CDR2 YFSETQ. Deletions cut 0 bases from V and 4 bases from J, with 8 bases between.

The chain uses TRBV2 and TRBJ1-2, with D unresolved. The CDR3 runs 15 residues. V lost 6 bases and J 9 bases, leaving 23 bases between the germline ends. CDR1 is SNHLY, CDR2 FYNNEI, per germline. The CDR3 DNA is TGTGCCAGCAGCCCCACTCGGGAGGTTACATGGAGCTACACCTTC. Translated: CASSPTREVTWSYTF.

V and J are TRBV5-4 and TRBJ2-1; 8 nucleotides agree with TRBD2. V gave up 4 bases and J gave up 3 bases; unmatched junction bases: 9. Germline V lookup: CDR1 SGHNT, CDR2 YYREEE (reference sequence). The CDR3 length is 16 residues. The CDR3 DNA follows: TGTGCCAGCAGCAAAGGGTGGACTAGCCACTACAATGAGCAGTTCTTC. Translated: CASSKGWTSHYNEQFF. Filled out from reference TRBV5-4 and TRBJ2-1, the complete variable domain reads ETGVTQSPTHLIKTRGQQVTLRCSSQSGHNTVSWYQQALGQGPQFIFQYYREEENGRGNFPPRFSGLQFPNYSSELNVNALELDDSALYLCASSKGWTSHYNEQFFGPGTRLTVL.

This clone was detected once. This chain joins TRBV28 and TRBJ1-4; D gene uncertain. CDR1 is MDHEN and CDR2 is SYDVKM in the germline V gene. The CDR3 is made up of 11 amino acids. Deletions cut 4 bases from V and 10 bases from J, with 7 bases between. DNA for the CDR3: TGTGCCAGCAGTTCTGGGAGAAAACTGTTTTTT. Translation: CASSSGRKLFF.

This clone has just a few counts. The chain joins TRBV7-9 to TRBJ1-5; weak D call: TRBD1 (5 bases). The CDR3 covers 13 residues. Per the germline V gene, CDR1 is SEHNR and CDR2 is FQNEAQ (reference sequence). V was clipped by 5 bases and J by 6 bases, with 11 bases between them. The CDR3 region has the DNA TGTGCCAGCAGCCCCCCAACAGGTCAGCCCCAGCATTTT. Translating gives CASSPPTGQPQHF.

A few counts support this clone. The chain employs TRBV10-2 and TRBJ2-1, with 9 bases fitting TRBD1. Per the germline V gene, CDR1 is WSHSY and CDR2 is SAAADI. J was trimmed by 8 bases and V by 4 bases; bases with no gene match: 6. The CDR3 sequence is 14 residues long. The CDR3: CASSGGQGLDEQFF. The CDR3 nucleotides are TGCGCCAGCAGTGGGGGACAGGGTCTCGATGAGCAGTTCTTC.

V gene TRBV5-1 combines with J gene TRBJ2-7, with D perhaps TRBD1 (5 bases). Trimming shortened V by 4 bases and J by 3 bases, and 14 bases separated the two germline ends. This CDR3 is built from 14 residues. Germline CDR1 reads SGHRS; CDR2 reads YFSETQ. In nucleotides, the CDR3 is TGCGCCAGCAGCACTTCAGGGATAGACTACGAGCAGTACTTC. It codes for CASSTSGIDYEQYF.

The genes are TRBV28 and TRBJ2-1; 7 bases agree with TRBD2. V was clipped by 5 bases and J by 6 bases; unmatched bases: 7. CDR1 and CDR2 (germline): MDHEN, SYDVKM. The CDR3 is made up of 14 amino acids. DNA of the CDR3: TGTGCCAGCAGTGTGGCGGGAGATATCAATGAGCAGTTCTTC. It encodes CASSVAGDINEQFF.

This chain links TRBV10-3 with TRBJ2-7; 8 nucleotides align to TRBD1. V shed 3 bases and J 10 bases; nucleotides not matched to a gene: 17. The CDR3 spans 16 residues. Germline loops: CDR1 ENHRY, CDR2 SYGVKD. This CDR3 is CAISEFSQGEQFFQYF. CDR3 nucleotides: TGTGCCATCAGTGAATTCTCACAGGGGGAACAATTCTTTCAGTACTTC.

With regard to this clone: The sample contains more than one DNA sequence encoding this CDR3. This sequence joins TRBV7-2 and TRBJ2-1, with 8 bases identical to TRBD2. Germline-derived CDR1 and CDR2 are SGHTA and FQGNSA. The CDR3 is 15 residues long. With V trimmed by 2 bases and J by 4 bases, 4 bases remained unmatched. In DNA form, the CDR3 reads TGTGCCAGCAGCTTATACGCTAGCGGGTACAATGAGCAGTTCTTC. Translation: CASSLYASGYNEQFF.

The J gene is TRBJ2-5, the V gene TRBV29-1; TRBD2 might be the D (5 bases). CDR1 SQVTM and CDR2 ANQGSEA come from the germline V gene. The CDR3 has 14 amino acids. Trimming took 7 bases from V and 0 from J, leaving 15 bases between them. CDR3 amino acids: CSAAGGMYQETQYF. CDR3 nucleotide sequence: TGCAGCGCTGCAGGAGGAATGTACCAAGAGACCCAGTACTTC.

The chain links TRBV4-2 to TRBJ2-3; 9 nucleotides match TRBD2. V lost 2 bases and J lost 3; bases outside the gene matches: 12. Germline CDR1 is LGHNA and CDR2 is YNFKEQ. The CDR3 covers 18 residues. Here the CDR3 DNA reads TGTGCCAGCAGCCAAAGGTGGGGCGGGGGGGAATTTACAGATACGCAGTATTTT. This encodes CASSQRWGGGEFTDTQYF.

The chain recombines TRBV30 with TRBJ2-1; TRBD1 matches 12 bases. V shed 0 bases, J shed 10 bases, and the junction held 13 bases outside the gene matches. This CDR3 is built from 17 residues. Germline assignment: CDR1 GTSNPN and CDR2 SVGIG (reference sequence). The CDR3 here is CAWSVRGGDRGLREQFF. The CDR3 nucleotides are TGTGCCTGGAGTGTACGAGGAGGGGACAGGGGGCTTCGGGAGCAGTTCTTC.

The chain has TRBV27 and TRBJ1-1; tentatively, D is TRBD1 (5 bases). CDR1 and CDR2 from the germline V gene are MNHEY and SMNVEV (reference sequence). The CDR3 is 17 amino acids. V was shortened by 4 bases and J by 4 bases, with 22 bases between the two germline ends. The chain's CDR3 is CASSYIAAGWGGTEAFF. The CDR3 DNA sequence: TGTGCCAGCAGTTACATCGCGGCAGGGTGGGGCGGCACTGAAGCTTTCTTT.